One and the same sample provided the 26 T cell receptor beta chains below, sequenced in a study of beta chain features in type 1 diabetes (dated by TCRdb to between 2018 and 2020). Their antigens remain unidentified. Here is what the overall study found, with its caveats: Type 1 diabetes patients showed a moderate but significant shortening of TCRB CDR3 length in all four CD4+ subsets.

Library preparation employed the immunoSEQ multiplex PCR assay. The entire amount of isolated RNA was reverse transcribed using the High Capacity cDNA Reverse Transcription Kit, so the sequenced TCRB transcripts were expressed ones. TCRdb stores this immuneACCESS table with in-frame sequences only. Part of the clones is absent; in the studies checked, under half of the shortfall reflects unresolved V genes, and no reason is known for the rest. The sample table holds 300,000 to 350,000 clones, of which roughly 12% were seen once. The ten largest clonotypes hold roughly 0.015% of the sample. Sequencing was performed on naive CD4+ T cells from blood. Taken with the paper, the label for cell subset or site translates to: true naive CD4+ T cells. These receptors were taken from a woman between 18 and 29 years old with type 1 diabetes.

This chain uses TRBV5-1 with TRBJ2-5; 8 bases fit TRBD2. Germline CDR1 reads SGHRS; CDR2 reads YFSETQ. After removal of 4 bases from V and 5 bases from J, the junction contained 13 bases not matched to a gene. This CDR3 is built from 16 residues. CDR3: CASSRTTGGSVETQYF. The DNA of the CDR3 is TGCGCCAGCAGCCGCACCACGGGGGGGTCCGTGGAGACCCAGTACTTC.

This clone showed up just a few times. CDR3 region: CASTPLLGELFF. CDR3 bases: TGTGCCAGCACCCCCCTCCTCGGGGAGCTGTTTTTT. The rearrangement joins TRBV28 to TRBJ2-2; unclear D gene. CDR1 is MDHEN, CDR2 SYDVKM, per germline. This CDR3 spans 12 amino acids. V lost 7 bases and J lost 7, with 10 bases in between.

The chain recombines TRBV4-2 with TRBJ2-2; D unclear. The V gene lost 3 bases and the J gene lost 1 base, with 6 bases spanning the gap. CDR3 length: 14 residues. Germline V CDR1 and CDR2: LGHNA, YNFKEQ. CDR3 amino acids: CASSHEQNTGELFF. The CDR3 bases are TGTGCCAGCAGCCATGAGCAGAACACCGGGGAGCTGTTTTTT.

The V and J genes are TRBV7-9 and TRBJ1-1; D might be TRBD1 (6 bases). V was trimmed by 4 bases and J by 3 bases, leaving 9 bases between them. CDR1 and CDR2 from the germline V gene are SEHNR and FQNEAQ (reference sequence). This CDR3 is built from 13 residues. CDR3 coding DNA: TGTGCCAGCAGCTCAGGGGTGGACACTGAAGCTTTCTTT. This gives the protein CASSSGVDTEAFF. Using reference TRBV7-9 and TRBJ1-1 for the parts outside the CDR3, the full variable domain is DTGVSQNPRHKITKRGQNVTFRCDPISEHNRLYWYRQTLGQGPEFLTYFQNEAQLEKSRLLSDRFSAERPKGSFSTLEIQRTEQGDSAMYLCASSSGVDTEAFFGQGTRLTVV.

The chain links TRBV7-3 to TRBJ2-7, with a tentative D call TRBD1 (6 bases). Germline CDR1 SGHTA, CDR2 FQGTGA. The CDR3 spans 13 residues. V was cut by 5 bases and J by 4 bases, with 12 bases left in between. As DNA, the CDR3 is TGTGCCAGCAGCCCGTCGACAGGTTACGAGCAGTACTTC. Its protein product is CASSPSTGYEQYF.

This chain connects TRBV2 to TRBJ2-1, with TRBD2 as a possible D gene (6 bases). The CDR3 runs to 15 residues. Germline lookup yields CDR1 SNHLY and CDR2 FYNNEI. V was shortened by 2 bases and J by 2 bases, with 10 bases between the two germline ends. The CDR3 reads CASSERRGAYNEQFF. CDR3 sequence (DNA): TGTGCCAGCAGTGAAAGGCGGGGAGCCTACAATGAGCAGTTCTTC.

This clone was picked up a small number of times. CDR3: CASSPRGRNEQFF. In DNA, the CDR3 is TGTGCCAGCAGCCCGCGGGGTAGGAATGAGCAGTTCTTC. The chain combines TRBV14 with TRBJ2-1; D may be TRBD2 (6 bases). V was shortened by 4 bases and J by 7 bases, with 11 bases between the two germline ends. Germline CDR1 reads SGHDN; CDR2 reads FVKESK. The CDR3 is made up of 13 amino acids.

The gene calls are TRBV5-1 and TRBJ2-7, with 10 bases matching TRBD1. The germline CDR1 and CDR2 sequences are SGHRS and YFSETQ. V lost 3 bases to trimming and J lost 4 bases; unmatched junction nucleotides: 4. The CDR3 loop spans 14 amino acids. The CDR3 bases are TGCGCCAGCAGCTGGGGGACAGGGGAGTACGAGCAGTACGTC. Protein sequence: CASSWGTGEYEQYV.

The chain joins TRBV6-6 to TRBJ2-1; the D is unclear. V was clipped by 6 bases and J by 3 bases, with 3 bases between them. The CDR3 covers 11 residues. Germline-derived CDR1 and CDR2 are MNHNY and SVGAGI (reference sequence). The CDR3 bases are TGTGCCAGCAGCTTCTACAATGAGCAGTTCTTC. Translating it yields CASSFYNEQFF.

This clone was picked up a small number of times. CDR3 in DNA: TGTGCCAGCAGTCAGCTAGCGGTGGGGTACAATGAGCAGTTCTTC. Its protein product is CASSQLAVGYNEQFF. The gene calls are TRBV2 and TRBJ2-1; 7 bases fit TRBD2. V lost 5 bases to trimming and J lost 4 bases; unmatched junction nucleotides: 8. The CDR3 is made up of 15 amino acids. Germline values: CDR1 SNHLY, CDR2 FYNNEI.

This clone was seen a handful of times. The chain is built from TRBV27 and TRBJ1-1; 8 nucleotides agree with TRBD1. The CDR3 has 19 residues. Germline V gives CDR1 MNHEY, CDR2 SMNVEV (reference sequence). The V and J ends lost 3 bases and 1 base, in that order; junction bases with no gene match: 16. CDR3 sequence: CASSFGGFGRGLPNTEAFF. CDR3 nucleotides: TGTGCCAGCAGTTTCGGGGGGTTTGGCAGGGGGCTTCCGAACACTGAAGCTTTCTTT.

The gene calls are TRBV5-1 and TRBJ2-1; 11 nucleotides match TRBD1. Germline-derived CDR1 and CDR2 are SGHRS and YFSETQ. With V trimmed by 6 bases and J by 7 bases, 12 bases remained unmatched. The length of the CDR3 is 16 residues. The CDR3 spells CASTQLGTGGRNEQFF. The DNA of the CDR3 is TGCGCCAGCACCCAACTCGGGACAGGGGGGAGGAATGAGCAGTTCTTC.

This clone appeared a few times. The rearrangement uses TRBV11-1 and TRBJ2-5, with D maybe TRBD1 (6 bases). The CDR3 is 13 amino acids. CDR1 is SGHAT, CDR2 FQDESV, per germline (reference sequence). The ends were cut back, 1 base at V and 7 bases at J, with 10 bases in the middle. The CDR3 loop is CASSLELGGTQYF. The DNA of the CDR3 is TGTGCCAGCAGCTTAGAACTAGGGGGGACCCAGTACTTC.

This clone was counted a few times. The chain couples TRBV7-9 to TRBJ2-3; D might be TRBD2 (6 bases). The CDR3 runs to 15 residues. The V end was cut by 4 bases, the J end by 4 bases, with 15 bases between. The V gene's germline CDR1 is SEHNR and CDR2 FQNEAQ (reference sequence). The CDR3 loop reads CASSYWGGIADTQYF. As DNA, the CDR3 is TGTGCCAGCAGCTACTGGGGCGGGATCGCAGATACGCAGTATTTT.

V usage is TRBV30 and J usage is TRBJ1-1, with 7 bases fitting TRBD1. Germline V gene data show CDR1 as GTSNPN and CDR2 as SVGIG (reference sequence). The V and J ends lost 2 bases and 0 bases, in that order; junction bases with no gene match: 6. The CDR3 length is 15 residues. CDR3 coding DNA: TGTGCCTGGAGTCCAAAGGGGGCGGTGAACACTGAAGCTTTCTTT. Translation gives CAWSPKGAVNTEAFF.

CDR3: CASSQEAGQVIEKLFF. The DNA for the CDR3 is TGTGCCAGCAGCCAAGAGGCAGGGCAGGTGATTGAAAAACTGTTTTTT. The chain has TRBV4-2 and TRBJ1-4; the D gene is possibly TRBD1 (5 bases). Germline V gene sequence: CDR1 LGHNA, CDR2 YNFKEQ. CDR3 length equals 16 residues. V lost 0 bases to trimming and J lost 7 bases, with 15 bases between them.

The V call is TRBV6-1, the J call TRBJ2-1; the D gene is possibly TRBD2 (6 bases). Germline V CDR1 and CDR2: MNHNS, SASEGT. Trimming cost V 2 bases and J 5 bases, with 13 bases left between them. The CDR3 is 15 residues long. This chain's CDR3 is CASSEMGLPNNEQFF. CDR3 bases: TGTGCCAGCAGTGAAATGGGACTCCCAAACAATGAGCAGTTCTTC.

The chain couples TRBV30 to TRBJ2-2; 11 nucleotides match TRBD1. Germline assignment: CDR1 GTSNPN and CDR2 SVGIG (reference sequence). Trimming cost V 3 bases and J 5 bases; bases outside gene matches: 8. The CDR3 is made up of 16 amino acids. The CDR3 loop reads CAWREPGTGGTGELFF. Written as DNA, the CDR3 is TGTGCCTGGAGGGAACCGGGGACAGGGGGTACCGGGGAGCTGTTTTTT.

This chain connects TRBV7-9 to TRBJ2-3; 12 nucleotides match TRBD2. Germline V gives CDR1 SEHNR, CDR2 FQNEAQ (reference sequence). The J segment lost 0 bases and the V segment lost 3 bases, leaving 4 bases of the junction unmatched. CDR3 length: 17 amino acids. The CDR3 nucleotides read TGTGCCAGCAGCTTCGGACTAGCGGGACTTAGCACAGATACGCAGTATTTT. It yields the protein CASSFGLAGLSTDTQYF.

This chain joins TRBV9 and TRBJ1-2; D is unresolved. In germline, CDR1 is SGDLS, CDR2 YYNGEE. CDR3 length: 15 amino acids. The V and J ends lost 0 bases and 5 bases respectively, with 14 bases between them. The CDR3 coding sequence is TGTGCCAGCAGCGTAGTTCCGGGAGGAGGATATGGCTACACCTTC. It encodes CASSVVPGGGYGYTF.

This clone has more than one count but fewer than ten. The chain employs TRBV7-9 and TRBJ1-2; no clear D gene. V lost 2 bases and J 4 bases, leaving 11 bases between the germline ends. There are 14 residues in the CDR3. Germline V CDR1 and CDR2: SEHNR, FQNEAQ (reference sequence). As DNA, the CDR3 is TGTGCCAGCAGCTTATGGGAGGAGAGCTATGGCTACACCTTC. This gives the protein CASSLWEESYGYTF.

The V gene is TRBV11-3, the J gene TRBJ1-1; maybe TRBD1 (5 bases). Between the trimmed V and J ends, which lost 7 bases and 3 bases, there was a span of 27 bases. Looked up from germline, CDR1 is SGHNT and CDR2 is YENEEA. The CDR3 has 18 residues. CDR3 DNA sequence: TGTGCCAGCAACCCAGGGCCTTGCCTATGGGTATTTGACACTGAAGCTTTCTTT. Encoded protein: CASNPGPCLWVFDTEAFF. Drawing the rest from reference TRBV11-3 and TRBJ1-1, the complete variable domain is EAGVVQSPRYKIIEKKQPVAFWCNPISGHNTLYWYLQNLGQGPELLIRYENEEAVDDSQLPKDRFSAERLKGVDSTLKIQPAELGDSAVYLCASNPGPCLWVFDTEAFFGQGTRLTVV.

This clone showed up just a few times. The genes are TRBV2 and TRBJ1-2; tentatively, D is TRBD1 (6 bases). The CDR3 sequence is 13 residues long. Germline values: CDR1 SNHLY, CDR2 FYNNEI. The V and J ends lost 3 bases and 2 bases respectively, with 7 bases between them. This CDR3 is CASSDTGNYGYTF. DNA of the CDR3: TGTGCCAGCAGTGATACAGGGAACTATGGCTACACCTTC.

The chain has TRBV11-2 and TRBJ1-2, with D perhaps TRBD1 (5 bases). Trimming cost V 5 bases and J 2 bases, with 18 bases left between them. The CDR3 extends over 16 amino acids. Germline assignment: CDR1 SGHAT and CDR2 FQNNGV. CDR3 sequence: CASSPGMVGLNYGYTF. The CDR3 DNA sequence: TGTGCCAGCAGCCCAGGGATGGTAGGGCTGAACTATGGCTACACCTTC.

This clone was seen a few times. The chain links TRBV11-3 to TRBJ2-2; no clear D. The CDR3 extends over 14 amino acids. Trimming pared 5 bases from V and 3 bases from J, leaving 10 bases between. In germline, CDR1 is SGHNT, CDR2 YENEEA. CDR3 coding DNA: TGTGCCAGCAGCCCCCGGTTACACACCGGGGAGCTGTTTTTT. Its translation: CASSPRLHTGELFF.

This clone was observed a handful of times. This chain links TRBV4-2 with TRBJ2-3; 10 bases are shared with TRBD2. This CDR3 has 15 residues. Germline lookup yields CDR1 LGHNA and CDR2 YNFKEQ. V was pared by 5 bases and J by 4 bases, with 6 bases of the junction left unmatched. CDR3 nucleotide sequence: TGTGCCAGCAGCAAATTAGCGGGAGGAGCAGATACGCAGTATTTT. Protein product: CASSKLAGGADTQYF.